The rows below give T cell receptor beta chains drawn from one sample of a study of shared clonotypes between healthy human individuals. Data came from immunoSEQ multiplex PCR; TCRdb stores just in-frame clones and leaves some out. This sample yields 700,000 or so clones, of which 72% are seen a single time; around 2% belongs to the top ten. The sample taken for sequencing was memory CD4+ T cells sorted from blood. Source of these receptors: a woman in her thirties in good health. The CDR3 runs from the conserved cysteine through the conserved F or W. The D gene is left open where the match is weak. The size entry is marked missing in some rows and otherwise reads once, few, many or a size class.

abundance | d_gene | j_gene | v_gene | CDR3aa | CDR3nt
few | NA | TRBJ1-5 | TRBV5-6 | CASSSGTVSYSNQPQHF | TGTGCCAGCAGCTCCGGGACGGTCAGTTATAGCAATCAGCCCCAGCATTTT
NA | TRBD2 | TRBJ2-2 | TRBV9 | CASSVSLAGWDGELFF | TGTGCCAGCAGCGTGTCTCTAGCGGGTTGGGACGGGGAGCTGTTTTTT
NA | NA | TRBJ2-3 | TRBV7-9 | CASSPQYF | TGTGCCAGCAGCCCCCAGTATTTT
NA | NA | TRBJ1-2 | TRBV4-1 | CASRALGVPWYGYTF | TGCGCCAGCAGGGCTTTGGGGGTCCCTTGGTATGGCTACACCTTC
NA | NA | TRBJ2-1 | TRBV5-1 | CASSFGEGSYNEQFF | TGCGCCAGCAGCTTTGGAGAGGGCTCCTACAATGAGCAGTTCTTC
NA | TRBD2 | TRBJ2-1 | TRBV30 | CAWSSGTSGYEQFF | TGTGCCTGGAGCTCCGGGACTAGTGGTTATGAGCAGTTCTTC
NA | NA | TRBJ1-5 | TRBV19 | CASSRVLSNQPQHF | TGTGCCAGTAGTAGGGTGCTTTCCAATCAGCCCCAGCATTTT
NA | NA | TRBJ2-5 | TRBV5-1 | CASSLMGTTAYETQYF | TGCGCCAGCAGCTTGATGGGTACCACGGCCTACGAGACCCAGTACTTC
NA | NA | TRBJ1-5 | TRBV28 | CASRLAGISNQPQHF | TGTGCCAGCAGGCTGGCGGGAATTAGCAATCAGCCCCAGCATTTT
NA | NA | TRBJ1-2 | TRBV19 | CASSIGFKSYGYTF | TGTGCCAGTAGTATTGGCTTCAAGAGCTATGGCTACACCTTC
NA | NA | TRBJ1-1 | TRBV7-2 | CASSRQGDTEAFF | TGTGCCAGCAGCCGTCAGGGAGACACTGAAGCTTTCTTT
few | NA | TRBJ1-2 | TRBV27 | CASSFRGSYHYTF | TGTGCCAGCAGTTTCAGGGGCTCGTATCACTACACCTTC
NA | NA | TRBJ2-2 | TRBV29-1 | CSVGALVTGELFF | TGCAGCGTTGGGGCACTCGTCACCGGGGAGCTGTTTTTT
NA | TRBD1 | TRBJ1-4 | TRBV7-9 | CASTNAGGTEKLFF | TGTGCCAGCACCAATGCAGGGGGAACTGAAAAACTGTTTTTT
NA | NA | TRBJ2-7 | TRBV2 | CASSRTSHEQYF | TGTGCCAGCAGTCGAACGTCCCACGAGCAGTACTTC
once | NA | TRBJ1-1 | TRBV5-5 | CASSQGPYSGGTEAFF | TGTGCCAGCAGCCAGGGACCTTACAGTGGCGGCACTGAAGCTTTCTTT
NA | NA | TRBJ1-5 | TRBV6-1 | CASSEHGNQPQHF | TGTGCCAGCAGTGAGCACGGGAATCAGCCCCAGCATTTT
medium-sized | NA | TRBJ2-1 | TRBV4-1 | CASSSQATEQFF | TGCGCCAGCAGCTCACAGGCGACTGAGCAGTTCTTC
NA | TRBD2 | TRBJ2-3 | TRBV14 | CASSQALAGGVDTQYF | TGTGCCAGCAGCCAAGCCCTAGCGGGCGGAGTCGATACGCAGTATTTT
NA | TRBD1 | TRBJ2-5 | TRBV7-8 | CASSFTGGQETQYF | TGTGCCAGCAGCTTCACAGGGGGACAAGAGACCCAGTACTTC
NA | NA | TRBJ1-5 | TRBV4-1 | CASSQEFSGTPRQPQHF | TGCGCCAGCAGCCAAGAATTCTCCGGGACCCCGCGGCAGCCCCAGCATTTT
few | NA | TRBJ2-1 | TRBV11-2 | CASTGYNEQFF | TGTGCCAGCACAGGCTACAATGAGCAGTTCTTC
NA | NA | TRBJ2-3 | TRBV5-5 | CASSLGWADTQYF | TGTGCCAGCAGCTTGGGGTGGGCAGATACGCAGTATTTT
NA | NA | TRBJ2-2 | TRBV2 | CASRWTGGARTGELFF | TGTGCCAGCAGGTGGACAGGAGGGGCGAGGACCGGGGAGCTGTTTTTT
NA | NA | TRBJ1-6 | TRBV5-8 | CASSLGRDSPLHF | TGTGCCAGCAGCTTGGGTCGAGATTCACCCCTCCACTTT
NA | NA | TRBJ1-5 | TRBV28 | CASRPSGYSNQPQHF | TGTGCCAGCCGGCCGTCCGGCTATAGCAATCAGCCCCAGCATTTT
many | NA | TRBJ1-2 | TRBV6-4 | CASSDSTPSGRHGYTF | TGTGCCAGCAGTGACTCTACCCCCTCCGGACGACATGGCTACACCTTC
few | TRBD2 | TRBJ2-7 | TRBV2 | CASSPRGSGRARYEQYF | TGTGCCAGCAGCCCCAGGGGGAGCGGGAGGGCCAGGTACGAGCAGTACTTC
NA | NA | TRBJ1-2 | TRBV28 | CASKQTSTNYGYTF | TGTGCCAGCAAACAGACATCAACTAACTATGGCTACACCTTC
NA | NA | TRBJ2-5 | TRBV6-1 | CASSEAQGQGGETQYF | TGTGCCAGCAGTGAAGCGCAGGGCCAGGGCGGGGAGACCCAGTACTTC
NA | NA | TRBJ2-7 | TRBV7-2 | CASSLRAEPYEQYF | TGTGCCAGCAGCTTACGGGCGGAGCCCTACGAGCAGTACTTC
NA | NA | TRBJ2-7 | TRBV18 | CASSLDGEQYF | TGTGCCAGCTCACTGGACGGCGAACAGTACTTC
NA | TRBD1 | TRBJ1-5 | TRBV4-1 | CASSQPGQGARGNQPQHF | TGCGCCAGCAGCCAGCCGGGACAGGGGGCGCGAGGCAATCAGCCCCAGCATTTT
few | NA | TRBJ2-3 | TRBV27 | CASSQLSGRDTQYF | TGTGCCAGCAGTCAACTCTCGGGACGAGATACGCAGTATTTT
once | NA | TRBJ1-5 | TRBV19 | CASSTQEDQPQHF | TGTGCCAGTAGTACGCAGGAAGATCAGCCCCAGCATTTT
NA | NA | TRBJ1-2 | TRBV19 | CASSEYGQTVYGYTF | TGTGCCAGTAGTGAATACGGACAGACAGTCTATGGCTACACCTTC